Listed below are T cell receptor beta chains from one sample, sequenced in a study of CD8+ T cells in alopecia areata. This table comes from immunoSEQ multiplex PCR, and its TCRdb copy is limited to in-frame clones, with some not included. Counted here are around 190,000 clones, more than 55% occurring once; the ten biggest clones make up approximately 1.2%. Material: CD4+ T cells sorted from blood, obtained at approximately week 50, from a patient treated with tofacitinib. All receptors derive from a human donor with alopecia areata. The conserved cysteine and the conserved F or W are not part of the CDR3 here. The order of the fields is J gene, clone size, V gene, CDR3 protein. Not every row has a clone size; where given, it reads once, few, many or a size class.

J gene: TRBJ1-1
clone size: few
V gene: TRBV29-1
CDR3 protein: SVWTSPGGEAF

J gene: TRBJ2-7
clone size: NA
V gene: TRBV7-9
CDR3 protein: ASSPAGLPYEQY

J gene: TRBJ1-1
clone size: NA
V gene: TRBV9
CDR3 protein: ASSVAGGRETEAF

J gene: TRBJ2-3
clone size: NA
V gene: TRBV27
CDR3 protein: ARRVTQY

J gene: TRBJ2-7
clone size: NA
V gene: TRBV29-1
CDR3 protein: SVYAGSYEQY

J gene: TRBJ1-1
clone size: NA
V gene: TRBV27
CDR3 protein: ASSPTFFRNTEAF

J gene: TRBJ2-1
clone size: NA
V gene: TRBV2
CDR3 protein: ASSELSRYNEQF

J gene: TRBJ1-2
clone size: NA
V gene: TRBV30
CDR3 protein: AWSGTVYGYT

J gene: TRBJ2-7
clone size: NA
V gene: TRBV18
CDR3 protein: ASSPSSYEQY

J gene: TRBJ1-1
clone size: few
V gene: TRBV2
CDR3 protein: ASKQGETSEAF

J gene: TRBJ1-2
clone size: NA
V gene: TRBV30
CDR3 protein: AWSHGDTSGYT

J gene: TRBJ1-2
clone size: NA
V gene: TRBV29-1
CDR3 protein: SVDRGRVGYT

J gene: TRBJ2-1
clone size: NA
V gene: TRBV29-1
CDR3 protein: SVHGNEQF

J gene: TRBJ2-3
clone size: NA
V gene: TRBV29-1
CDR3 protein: SGGALDTQY

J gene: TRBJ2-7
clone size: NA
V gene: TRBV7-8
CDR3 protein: ASSLELSYEQY

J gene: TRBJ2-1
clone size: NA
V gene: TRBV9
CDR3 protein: ASSVAGSGGAPGNEQF

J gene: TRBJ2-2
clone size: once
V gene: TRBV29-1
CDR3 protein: SVSDPAGSNTGELF

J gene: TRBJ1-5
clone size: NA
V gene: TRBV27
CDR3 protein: ASSSTNQPQH

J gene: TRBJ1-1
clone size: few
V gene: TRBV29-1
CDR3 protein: SVDGAAEAF

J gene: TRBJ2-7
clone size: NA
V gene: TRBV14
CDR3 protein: ASSQGSEQY

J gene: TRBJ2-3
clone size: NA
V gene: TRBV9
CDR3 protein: ASTRHSLTDTQY

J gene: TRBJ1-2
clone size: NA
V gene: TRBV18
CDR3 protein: ASSPGTELYGYT

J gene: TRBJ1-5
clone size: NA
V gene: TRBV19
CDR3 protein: ASSPLNQPQH

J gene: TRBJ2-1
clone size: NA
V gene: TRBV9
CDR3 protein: ASSVGPGVEQF

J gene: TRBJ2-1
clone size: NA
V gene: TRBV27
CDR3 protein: ASSRTGPRTSNEQF

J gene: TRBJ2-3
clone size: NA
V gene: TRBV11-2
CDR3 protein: ASSLAGLTDTQY

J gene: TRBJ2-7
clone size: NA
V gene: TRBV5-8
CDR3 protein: ASSLDTYEQY

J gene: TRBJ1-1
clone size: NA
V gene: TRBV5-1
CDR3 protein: ASSLNQLNTEAF

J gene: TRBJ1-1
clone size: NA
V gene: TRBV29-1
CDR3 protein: SARTGTNTEAF

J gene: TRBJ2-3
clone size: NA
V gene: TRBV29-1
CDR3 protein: SVKGLATDTQY

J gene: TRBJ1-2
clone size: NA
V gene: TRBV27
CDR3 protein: ASRPGGAAGYT

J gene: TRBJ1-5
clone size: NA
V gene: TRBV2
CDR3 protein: ASRKDRGDNQPQH

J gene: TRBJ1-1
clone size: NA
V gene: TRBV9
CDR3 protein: ASSGTVGNTEAF

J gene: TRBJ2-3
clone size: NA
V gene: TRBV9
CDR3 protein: ASSTPGFNTDTQY

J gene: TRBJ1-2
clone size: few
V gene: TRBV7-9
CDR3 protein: ASSLAEP

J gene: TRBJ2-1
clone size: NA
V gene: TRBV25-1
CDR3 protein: ASSEEGEQF

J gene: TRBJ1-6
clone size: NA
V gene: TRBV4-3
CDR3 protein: ASSLGTPGTGNSPLH

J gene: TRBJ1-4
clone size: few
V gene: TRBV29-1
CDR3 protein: SVGISREKLF

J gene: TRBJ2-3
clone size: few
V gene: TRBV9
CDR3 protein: ASSSDTDTQY

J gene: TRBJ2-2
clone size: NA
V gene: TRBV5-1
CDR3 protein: ASSWGTANTGELF

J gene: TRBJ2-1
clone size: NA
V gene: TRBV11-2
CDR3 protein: ASSLRQHYNEQF

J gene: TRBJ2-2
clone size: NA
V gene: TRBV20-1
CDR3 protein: SARDNGELF

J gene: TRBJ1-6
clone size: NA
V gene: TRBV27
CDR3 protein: ASSPNRGTNSPLH

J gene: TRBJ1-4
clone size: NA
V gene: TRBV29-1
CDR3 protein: SVDGAGSLF

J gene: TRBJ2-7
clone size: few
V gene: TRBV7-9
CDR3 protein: ASSLVLGAGEQY

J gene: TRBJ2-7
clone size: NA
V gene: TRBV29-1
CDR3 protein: SVGQGETYEQY

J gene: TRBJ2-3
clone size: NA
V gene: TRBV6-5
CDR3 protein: ASRLLAGGPSTQY

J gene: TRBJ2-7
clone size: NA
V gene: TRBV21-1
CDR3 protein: ASSKVGPGIIYEQY

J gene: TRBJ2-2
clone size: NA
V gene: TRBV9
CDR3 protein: ASSVVGTGELF

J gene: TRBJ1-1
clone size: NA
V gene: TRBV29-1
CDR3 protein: SATIPLRGNTEAF

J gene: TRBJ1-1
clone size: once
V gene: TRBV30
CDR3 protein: AWSFGTNTEAF

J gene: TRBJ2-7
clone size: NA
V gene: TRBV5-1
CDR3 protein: ASSSGQFYEQY

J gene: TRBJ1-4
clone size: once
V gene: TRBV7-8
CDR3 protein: ASSLARPNEKLF